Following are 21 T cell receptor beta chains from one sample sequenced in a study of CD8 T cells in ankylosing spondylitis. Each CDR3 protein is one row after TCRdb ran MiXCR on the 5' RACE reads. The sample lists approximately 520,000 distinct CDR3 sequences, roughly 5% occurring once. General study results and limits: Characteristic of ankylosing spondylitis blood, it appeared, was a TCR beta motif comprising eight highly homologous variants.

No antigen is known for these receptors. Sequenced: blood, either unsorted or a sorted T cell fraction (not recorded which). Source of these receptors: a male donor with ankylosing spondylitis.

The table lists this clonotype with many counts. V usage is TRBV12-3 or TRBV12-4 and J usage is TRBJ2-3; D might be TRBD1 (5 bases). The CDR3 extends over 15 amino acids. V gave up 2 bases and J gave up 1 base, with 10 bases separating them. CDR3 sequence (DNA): TGTGCCAGCAGTTTAAGGGGCCCGGGCACAGATACGCAGTATTTT. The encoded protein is CASSLRGPGTDTQYF.

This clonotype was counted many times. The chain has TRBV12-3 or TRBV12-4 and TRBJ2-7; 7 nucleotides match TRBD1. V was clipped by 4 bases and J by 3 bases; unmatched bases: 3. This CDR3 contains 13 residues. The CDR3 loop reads CASSSGQNYEQYF. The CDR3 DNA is TGTGCCAGCAGTTCGGGACAGAACTACGAGCAGTACTTC.

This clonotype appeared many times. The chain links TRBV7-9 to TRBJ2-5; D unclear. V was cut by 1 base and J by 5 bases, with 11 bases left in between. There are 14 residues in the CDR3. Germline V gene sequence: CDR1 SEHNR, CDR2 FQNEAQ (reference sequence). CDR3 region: CASSLVSNWETQYF. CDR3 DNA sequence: TGTGCCAGCAGCTTAGTCTCTAACTGGGAGACCCAGTACTTC.

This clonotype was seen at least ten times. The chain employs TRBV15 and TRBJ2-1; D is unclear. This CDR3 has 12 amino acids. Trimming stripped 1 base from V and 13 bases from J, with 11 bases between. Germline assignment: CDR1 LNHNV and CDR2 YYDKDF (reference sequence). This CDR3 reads CATSRGAGPQFF. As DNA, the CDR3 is TGTGCCACCAGCAGAGGCGCCGGGCCCCAGTTCTTC. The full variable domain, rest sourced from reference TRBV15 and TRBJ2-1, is DAMVIQNPRYQVTQFGKPVTLSCSQTLNHNVMYWYQQKSSQAPKLLFHYYDKDFNNEADTPDNFQSRRPNTSFCFLDIRSPGLGDTAMYLCATSRGAGPQFFGPGTRLTVL.

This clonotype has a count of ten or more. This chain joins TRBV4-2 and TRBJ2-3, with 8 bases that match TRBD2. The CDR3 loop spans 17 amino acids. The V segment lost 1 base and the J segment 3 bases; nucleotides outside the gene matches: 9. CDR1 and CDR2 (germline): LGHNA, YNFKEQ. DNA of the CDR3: TGTGCCAGCAGCCAAGTCCTTAGCGGGGCTGGTACAGATACGCAGTATTTT. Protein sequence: CASSQVLSGAGTDTQYF.

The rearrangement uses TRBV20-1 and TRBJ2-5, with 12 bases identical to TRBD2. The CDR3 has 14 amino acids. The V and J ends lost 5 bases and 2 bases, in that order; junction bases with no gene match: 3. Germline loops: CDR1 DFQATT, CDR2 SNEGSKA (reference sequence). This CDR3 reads CSAWTSGAQETQYF. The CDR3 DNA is TGCAGTGCTTGGACTAGCGGGGCTCAAGAGACCCAGTACTTC.

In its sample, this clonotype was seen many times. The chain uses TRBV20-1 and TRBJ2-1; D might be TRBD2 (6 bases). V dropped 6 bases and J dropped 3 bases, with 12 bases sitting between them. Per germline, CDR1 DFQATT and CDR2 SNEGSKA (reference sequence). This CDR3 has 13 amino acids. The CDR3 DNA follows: TGCAGTGCCAGGAGGGCCCTCTACAATGAGCAGTTCTTC. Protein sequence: CSARRALYNEQFF.

The CDR3 DNA reads as TGCAGTGCTAGAGATTACAGGGGGCCCGCTGGGGCCAACGTCCTGACTTTC. Residues: CSARDYRGPAGANVLTF. The J gene is TRBJ2-6, the V gene TRBV20-1; 9 bases align to TRBD1. Trimming removed 0 bases from V and 2 bases from J; junction bases left unmatched: 5. Germline CDR1 and CDR2: DFQATT and SNEGSKA (reference sequence). The CDR3 loop spans 17 amino acids.

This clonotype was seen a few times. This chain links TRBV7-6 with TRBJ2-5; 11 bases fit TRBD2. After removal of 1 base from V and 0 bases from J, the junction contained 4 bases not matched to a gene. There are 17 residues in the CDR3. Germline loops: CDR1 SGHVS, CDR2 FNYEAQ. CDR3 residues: CASSLVTSGSYQETQYF. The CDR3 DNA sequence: TGTGCCAGCAGCTTAGTCACTAGCGGGAGTTACCAAGAGACCCAGTACTTC.

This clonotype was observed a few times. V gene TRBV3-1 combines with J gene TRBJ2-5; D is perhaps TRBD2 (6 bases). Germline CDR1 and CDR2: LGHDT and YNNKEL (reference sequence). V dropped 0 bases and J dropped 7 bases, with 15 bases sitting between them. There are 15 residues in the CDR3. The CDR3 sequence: CASSQDHKVRGTQYF. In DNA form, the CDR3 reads TGTGCCAGCAGCCAAGATCATAAGGTGCGGGGGACCCAGTACTTC.

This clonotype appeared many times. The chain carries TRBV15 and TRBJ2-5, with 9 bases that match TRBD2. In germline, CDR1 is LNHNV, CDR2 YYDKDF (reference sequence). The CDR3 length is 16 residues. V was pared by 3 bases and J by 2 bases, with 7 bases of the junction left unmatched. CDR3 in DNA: TGTGCCACCAGCAGTCTAGCGGGGCAAGAACAAGAGACCCAGTACTTC. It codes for CATSSLAGQEQETQYF.

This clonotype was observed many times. The CDR3 region has the DNA TGTGCCAGCAGCTTAAGCGGCATTAACACTGAAGCTTTCTTT. Translation gives CASSLSGINTEAFF. V usage is TRBV7-9 and J usage is TRBJ1-1; D gene uncertain. V gave up 2 bases and J gave up 2 bases, with 9 bases separating them. The germline CDR1 and CDR2 sequences are SEHNR and FQNEAQ (reference sequence). The CDR3 runs 14 residues.

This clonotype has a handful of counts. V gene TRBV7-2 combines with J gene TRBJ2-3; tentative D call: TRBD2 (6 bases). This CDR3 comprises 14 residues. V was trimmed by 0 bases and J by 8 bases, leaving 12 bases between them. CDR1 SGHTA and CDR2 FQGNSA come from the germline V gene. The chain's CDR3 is CASSLATSSRTQYF. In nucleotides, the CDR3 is TGTGCCAGCAGCTTAGCAACTAGCTCTCGTACGCAGTATTTT.

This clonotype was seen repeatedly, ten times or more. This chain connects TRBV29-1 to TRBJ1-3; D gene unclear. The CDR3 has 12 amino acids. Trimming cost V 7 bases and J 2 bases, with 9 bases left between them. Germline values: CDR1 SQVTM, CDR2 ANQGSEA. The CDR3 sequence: CSATEPGNTIYF. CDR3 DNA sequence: TGCAGCGCCACCGAGCCTGGAAACACCATATATTTT.

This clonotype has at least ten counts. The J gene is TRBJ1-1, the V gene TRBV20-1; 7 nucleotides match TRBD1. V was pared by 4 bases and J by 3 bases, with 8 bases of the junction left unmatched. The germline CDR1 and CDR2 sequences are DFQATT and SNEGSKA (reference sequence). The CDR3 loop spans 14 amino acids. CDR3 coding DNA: TGCAGTGCTATAAGATCCAGGGGGGACACTGAAGCTTTCTTT. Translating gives CSAIRSRGDTEAFF.

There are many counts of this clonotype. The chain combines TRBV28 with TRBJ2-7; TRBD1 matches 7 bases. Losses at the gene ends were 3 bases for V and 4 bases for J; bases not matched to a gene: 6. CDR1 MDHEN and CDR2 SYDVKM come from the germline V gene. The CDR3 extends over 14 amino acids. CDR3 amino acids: CASSFLGQSYEQYF. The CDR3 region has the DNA TGTGCCAGCAGTTTCCTGGGACAGAGTTACGAGCAGTACTTC. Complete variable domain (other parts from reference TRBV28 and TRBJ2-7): DVKVTQSSRYLVKRTGEKVFLECVQDMDHENMFWYRQDPGLGLRLIYFSYDVKMKEKGDIPEGYSVSREKKERFSLILESASTNQTSMYLCASSFLGQSYEQYFGPGTRLTVT.

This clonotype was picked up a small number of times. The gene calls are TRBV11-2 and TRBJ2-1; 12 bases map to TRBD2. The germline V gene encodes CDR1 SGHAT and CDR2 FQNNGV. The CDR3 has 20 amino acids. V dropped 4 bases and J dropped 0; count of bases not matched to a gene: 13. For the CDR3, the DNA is TGTGCCAGCAGCTCCCCTTCTCGGCTAGCGGGGGGGCCCTCCTACAATGAGCAGTTCTTC. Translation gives CASSSPSRLAGGPSYNEQFF.

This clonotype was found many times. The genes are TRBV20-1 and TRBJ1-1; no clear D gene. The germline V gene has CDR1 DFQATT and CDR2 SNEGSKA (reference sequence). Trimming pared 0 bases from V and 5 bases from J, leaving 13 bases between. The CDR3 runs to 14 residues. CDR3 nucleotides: TGCAGTGCTAGAGATCTCAGATGGGATACTGAAGCTTTCTTT. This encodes CSARDLRWDTEAFF.

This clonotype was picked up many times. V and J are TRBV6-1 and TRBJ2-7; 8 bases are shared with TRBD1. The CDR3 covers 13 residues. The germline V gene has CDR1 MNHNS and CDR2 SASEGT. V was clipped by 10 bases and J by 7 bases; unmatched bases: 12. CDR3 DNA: TGTGCCACCCTCGGGCAGGGGGCAAAGGAGCAGTACTTC. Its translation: CATLGQGAKEQYF.

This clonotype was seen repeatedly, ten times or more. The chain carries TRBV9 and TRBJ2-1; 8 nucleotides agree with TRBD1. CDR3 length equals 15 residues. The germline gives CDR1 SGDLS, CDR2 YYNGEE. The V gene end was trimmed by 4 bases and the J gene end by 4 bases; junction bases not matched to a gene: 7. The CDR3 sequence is CASSPLGQEYNEQFF. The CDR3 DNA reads TGTGCCAGCAGCCCCCTGGGACAGGAGTACAATGAGCAGTTCTTC.

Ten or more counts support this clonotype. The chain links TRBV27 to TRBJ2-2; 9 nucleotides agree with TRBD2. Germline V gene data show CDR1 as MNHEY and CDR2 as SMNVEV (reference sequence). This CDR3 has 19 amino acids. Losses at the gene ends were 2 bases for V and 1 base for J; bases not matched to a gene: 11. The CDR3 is CASSLRLAEGGRNTGELFF. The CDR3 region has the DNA TGTGCCAGCAGTTTACGACTAGCGGAAGGAGGAAGGAACACCGGGGAGCTGTTTTTT.